The rows below give T cell receptor beta chains drawn from one sample of a study of blood T cells in healthy people across ages. TCRdb fed the 5' RACE reads into MiXCR, producing one record per CDR3 protein. Here the sample spans more than 600,000 distinct CDR3 sequences, roughly 25% being singletons. The sample was also linked to a second study, of T cells of mothers and their children.

Specimen: blood. These receptors originate from a boy aged 10-17 years in good health. Both conserved end residues are part of each CDR3. A D gene is named only where the DNA matches it firmly. A row's size may be missing; if present it is once, few, many or a size class.

CASSELRETQYF,TGTGCCAGCAGTGAGCTTAGGGAGACCCAGTACTTC,TRBJ2-5,-,-,TRBV6-6
CASSLWPGLAEAFF,TGTGCCAGCAGCTTATGGCCCGGGCTCGCTGAAGCTTTCTTT,TRBJ1-1,-,-,TRBV7-2
CASSPQGAVSGETQYF,TGTGCCAGCAGTCCACAGGGGGCTGTTTCGGGAGAGACCCAGTACTTC,TRBJ2-5,TRBD1,-,TRBV28
CASSLGQGFYGYTF,TGTGCCAGCAGCTTAGGGCAGGGATTCTATGGCTACACCTTC,TRBJ1-2,-,few,TRBV7-3
CASSLIDRDNHEQYF,TGTGCCAGCAGCCTGATAGACAGGGATAACCACGAGCAGTACTTC,TRBJ2-7,TRBD1,-,TRBV11-2
CASSQDISNQPQHF,TGTGCCAGCAGCCAAGACATTAGCAATCAGCCCCAGCATTTT,TRBJ1-5,-,-,TRBV3-1
CASSSGDREKETQYF,TGTGCCAGCAGCTCCGGGGACAGGGAGAAAGAGACCCAGTACTTC,TRBJ2-5,TRBD1,-,TRBV7-9
CASSDRQDSPLHF,TGTGCCAGCAGTGACCGACAGGACTCACCCCTCCACTTT,TRBJ1-6,-,-,TRBV25-1
CASSTGIGFRYEQYF,TGTGCCAGTAGTACGGGAATCGGGTTTCGCTACGAGCAGTACTTC,TRBJ2-7,-,few,TRBV19
CASSRDLPSYEQYF,TGTGCCAGCAGCCGGGACCTCCCCTCCTACGAGCAGTACTTC,TRBJ2-7,-,few,TRBV6-1
CASSLEGFENEQFF,TGCGCCAGCAGCTTGGAAGGGTTCGAAAATGAGCAGTTCTTC,TRBJ2-1,-,-,TRBV5-1
CASSGEGTGSWYF,TGTGCCAGCAGCGGAGAGGGGACGGGCAGTTGGTACTTC,TRBJ2-7,-,few,TRBV2
CASSVDPGTGSTYEQYF,TGTGCCAGCAGCGTCGACCCCGGGACAGGGAGCACCTACGAGCAGTACTTC,TRBJ2-7,TRBD1,-,TRBV9
CASSLAGGRIHF,TGTGCCAGCAGCTTAGCTGGGGGACGGATTCATTTT,TRBJ2-3,-,-,TRBV7-9
CASSQEPPASYEQYF,TGTGCCAGCAGCCAAGAACCCCCAGCCTCCTACGAGCAGTACTTC,TRBJ2-7,-,-,TRBV4-2
CASSWITGGPSYEQYF,TGTGCCAGCAGTTGGATAACAGGGGGCCCCTCCTACGAGCAGTACTTC,TRBJ2-7,TRBD1,few,TRBV28
CASSVGTTIYNEQFF,TGTGCCAGCAGCGTCGGGACTACCATATACAATGAGCAGTTCTTC,TRBJ2-1,TRBD2,few,TRBV9
CSASDGDRYTF,TGCAGTGCTAGTGACGGGGATCGCTACACCTTC,TRBJ1-2,-,-,TRBV20-1
CAWSVTNYGYTF,TGTGCCTGGAGTGTGACAAACTATGGCTACACCTTC,TRBJ1-2,-,-,TRBV30
CASSLGGYTCEQYF,TGTGCCAGCAGCCTTGGCGGGTACACCTGCGAGCAGTACTTC,TRBJ2-7,-,-,TRBV3-1
CASSFADTQYF,TGTGCCAGCAGCTTCGCGGATACGCAGTATTTT,TRBJ2-3,-,-,TRBV13
CSARAAGTPNYGYTF,TGCAGTGCTAGAGCTGCCGGGACACCCAACTATGGCTACACCTTC,TRBJ1-2,-,-,TRBV20-1
CSVGTVEETQYF,TGCAGCGTGGGGACAGTCGAAGAGACCCAGTACTTC,TRBJ2-5,TRBD1,few,TRBV29-1
CASSSTAGVPYEQYF,TGTGCCAGCAGTTCCACAGCGGGAGTACCCTACGAGCAGTACTTC,TRBJ2-7,TRBD2,few,TRBV28
CASYAGARETQYF,TGTGCCAGCTATGCGGGGGCCCGAGAGACCCAGTACTTC,TRBJ2-5,-,-,TRBV28
CSVEYRGQNTQYF,TGCAGCGTTGAATACAGGGGGCAGAATACGCAGTATTTT,TRBJ2-3,TRBD1,few,TRBV29-1
CASSVLRVLDGYTF,TGTGCCAGCAGTGTGCTGCGGGTTTTGGATGGCTACACCTTC,TRBJ1-2,-,-,TRBV6-1
CASNLGSAEQFF,TGTGCCAGCAACCTAGGGTCGGCGGAGCAGTTCTTC,TRBJ2-1,-,-,TRBV12-3/TRBV12-4
CASSFGLAGDREQFF,TGTGCCAGCAGCTTTGGACTAGCGGGAGACCGTGAGCAGTTCTTC,TRBJ2-1,TRBD2,-,TRBV11-3
CASTFQGGNGYTF,TGTGCCAGCACCTTCCAGGGTGGAAATGGCTACACCTTC,TRBJ1-2,-,-,TRBV9
CATSRDWGAGDSPLHF,TGTGCCACCAGCAGAGATTGGGGGGCCGGGGATTCACCCCTCCACTTT,TRBJ1-6,-,-,TRBV15
CSAGTDRGIHEQYF,TGCAGCGCCGGGACAGACAGGGGAATCCACGAGCAGTACTTC,TRBJ2-7,TRBD1,-,TRBV29-1
CASSQGLDAGLAFSYEQYF,TGCGCCAGCAGCCAAGGATTGGACGCGGGACTGGCTTTTTCCTACGAGCAGTACTTC,TRBJ2-7,-,-,TRBV4-3
CSVEGARGTDTQYF,TGCAGCGTTGAAGGGGCCAGGGGCACAGATACGCAGTATTTT,TRBJ2-3,-,-,TRBV29-1
CASSLDSGRSQETQYF,TGTGCCAGCAGTTTAGATTCGGGCAGGTCGCAAGAGACCCAGTACTTC,TRBJ2-5,-,few,TRBV12-3/TRBV12-4
CATSRPRQGASNQPQHF,TGTGCCACCAGCAGGCCTAGACAGGGCGCGAGCAATCAGCCCCAGCATTTT,TRBJ1-5,TRBD1,-,TRBV15
CASSISLTSELEQYF,TGTGCCAGCAGCATTTCCCTCACTAGCGAACTGGAGCAGTACTTC,TRBJ2-7,TRBD2,-,TRBV7-2
CASTSLWGDTQYF,TGTGCCAGCACCTCTCTCTGGGGGGATACGCAGTATTTT,TRBJ2-3,-,-,TRBV3-1
CASSHQNMYGYTF,TGTGCCAGCAGCCACCAGAATATGTATGGCTACACCTTC,TRBJ1-2,-,-,TRBV6-2/TRBV6-3
CASSLDLAGGPGETQYF,TGCGCCAGCAGCTTGGACCTAGCGGGAGGGCCTGGAGAGACCCAGTACTTC,TRBJ2-5,TRBD2,few,TRBV5-1
CASSPVGTYNEQFF,TGTGCCAGCAGTCCCGTGGGTACCTACAATGAGCAGTTCTTC,TRBJ2-1,-,-,TRBV28
CASSLMGNTIYF,TGCGCCAGCAGCTTGATGGGAAACACCATATATTTT,TRBJ1-3,-,-,TRBV5-1
CASSPGARHGYTF,TGTGCCAGCAGTCCCGGGGCTCGGCATGGCTACACCTTC,TRBJ1-2,-,-,TRBV12-3/TRBV12-4
CASSLYSGQSYEQYF,TGTGCCAGCAGTTTATATTCTGGACAGTCCTACGAGCAGTACTTC,TRBJ2-7,-,few,TRBV28
CASSSGQAAGQPRHF,TGTGCCAGCAGCTCCGGACAGGCGGCGGGCCAGCCCCGGCATTTT,TRBJ1-5,TRBD1,-,TRBV7-2
CASSVDTYEKLFF,TGTGCCAGCAGTGTGGACACCTATGAAAAACTGTTTTTT,TRBJ1-4,-,-,TRBV12-3/TRBV12-4
CASSYRPNQPQHF,TGTGCCAGCAGCTACAGGCCCAATCAGCCCCAGCATTTT,TRBJ1-5,-,-,TRBV7-2